This entry features one T cell receptor beta chain sequence. Its recognized antigen is unknown. Within one base of it there is no much larger clone, and no base qualities were kept. Receptor amplification or capture employed the immunoSEQ multiplex PCR assay. TCRdb took over this immuneACCESS table, retaining in-frame rearrangements with V and J assigned. Such tables are incomplete; in checked studies, under half of the missing clones stem from an unresolved V gene, and the remainder is unexplained. The sample profile shows about 89,000 clones; approximately 94% of them were found once. The top ten clonotypes cover approximately 0.24% of the sample. The sample belongs to a study of technical replicates of blood from several donors (dated by TCRdb to 2016 to 2017). The germline V gene encodes CDR1 KGHSH and CDR2 LQKENI. V gives up 0 bases and J gives up 6 bases, and the segment between their germline ends measures 12 bases. The CDR3 numbers 15 residues from cysteine through phenylalanine. Only CDR3 DNA remains: 45 bases, in frame from the first base.

The receptor's source is a human donor in good health. In this chain, TRBV18 is recombined with TRBJ2-1; TRBD1 is a possible D gene, resting on 6 matching bases. Sequencing used T cells isolated from PBMCs. The CDR3 in this case is CASSPPDSTSNEQFF. The DNA sequence reads TGTGCCAGCTCACCACCGGACAGCACCTCCAATGAGCAGTTCTTC.